Following are 10 T cell receptor beta chains from one sample sequenced in a study of shared clonotypes between healthy human individuals. Here immunoSEQ multiplex PCR was the method, and the copy in TCRdb shows in-frame clones only, minus some. The sample contains some 350,000 clones, about 74% of which appear only once. Source material: memory CD4+ T cells sorted from blood. Subset indicated: CD45RA-negative fraction. The origin of the receptors is a man younger than 40 in good health.

The chain couples TRBV18 to TRBJ1-6; 7 bases match TRBD1. This CDR3 comprises 15 residues. Per the germline V gene, CDR1 is KGHSH and CDR2 is LQKENI. Trimming cost V 4 bases and J 7 bases; bases outside gene matches: 7. DNA for the CDR3: TGTGCCAGCTCACAAGGGACAGTTAGGAATTCACCCCTCCACTTT. Translating gives CASSQGTVRNSPLHF.

This clone was seen a few times. This chain joins TRBV5-6 and TRBJ1-2; no reliable D call. The CDR3 is 14 residues long. CDR1 is SGHDT, CDR2 YYEEEE, per germline. Trimming stripped 0 bases from V and 7 bases from J, with 13 bases between. CDR3 bases: TGTGCCAGCAGCTTGGGACGGATTTTCTTTGGCTACACCTTC. Translated: CASSLGRIFFGYTF.

The CDR3: CATSQVGQPSYEQYF. CDR3 nucleotides: TGTGCCACTAGCCAGGTGGGGCAGCCGTCCTACGAGCAGTACTTC. The chain uses TRBV6-5 and TRBJ2-7; D may match TRBD1 or TRBD2 (5 bases each). The germline CDR1 and CDR2 sequences are MNHEY and SVGAGI. Trimming stripped 10 bases from V and 1 base from J, with 20 bases between. The CDR3 sequence is 15 residues long.

The chain employs TRBV4-3 and TRBJ2-7; 12 bases are shared with TRBD2. Germline CDR1 LGHNA, CDR2 YSLEER. After removal of 4 bases from V and 3 bases from J, the junction contained 4 bases not matched to a gene. This CDR3 is 15 amino acids long. CDR3 sequence: CASSLETSGSYEQYF. The CDR3 DNA is TGCGCCAGCAGCCTGGAGACTAGCGGGAGCTACGAGCAGTACTTC.

The chain couples TRBV9 to TRBJ2-1; perhaps TRBD1 as D (6 bases). Germline V gives CDR1 SGDLS, CDR2 YYNGEE. There are 15 residues in the CDR3. V was clipped by 0 bases and J by 2 bases, with 9 bases between them. The CDR3 bases are TGTGCCAGCAGCGTAGAAGGGGGTGCCTACAATGAGCAGTTCTTC. Protein: CASSVEGGAYNEQFF. The full variable domain, with the rest looked up from reference TRBV9 and TRBJ2-1, is DSGVTQTPKHLITATGQRVTLRCSPRSGDLSVYWYQQSLDQGLQFLIQYYNGEERAKGNILERFSAQQFPDLHSELNLSSLELGDSALYFCASSVEGGAYNEQFFGPGTRLTVL.

The genes are TRBV11-2 and TRBJ2-2; the D gene is possibly TRBD1 (5 bases). Germline CDR1 reads SGHAT; CDR2 reads FQNNGV. V was shortened by 1 base and J by 6 bases, with 9 bases between the two germline ends. This CDR3 is 14 amino acids long. This CDR3 reads CASSLGREAGELFF. The CDR3 nucleotides read TGTGCCAGCAGCTTAGGCAGGGAAGCCGGGGAGCTGTTTTTT.

V usage is TRBV11-2 and J usage is TRBJ2-3; the D is unclear. V dropped 6 bases and J dropped 5 bases, with 12 bases sitting between them. The germline V gene encodes CDR1 SGHAT and CDR2 FQNNGV. This CDR3 spans 13 amino acids. The CDR3 reads CASSPNPGDTQYF. The CDR3, as DNA: TGTGCCAGCAGTCCTAATCCAGGAGATACGCAGTATTTT. The full variable domain, in which reference TRBV11-2 and TRBJ2-3 provide the parts outside the CDR3, is EAGVAQSPRYKIIEKRQSVAFWCNPISGHATLYWYQQILGQGPKLLIQFQNNGVVDDSQLPKDRFSAERLKGVDSTLKIQPAKLEDSAVYLCASSPNPGDTQYFGPGTRLTVL.

This clone is a singleton in its sample. The chain carries TRBV2 and TRBJ2-7; 9 bases agree with TRBD1. Germline V gene sequence: CDR1 SNHLY, CDR2 FYNNEI. V dropped 7 bases and J dropped 3; count of bases not matched to a gene: 10. CDR3 size: 15 residues. CDR3 bases: TGTGCCAGCACTGAGGGACAGGGTAGATTCTACGAGCAGTACTTC. Amino acid sequence: CASTEGQGRFYEQYF.

This clone was picked up one time. The chain is built from TRBV7-8 and TRBJ1-1; D is possibly TRBD1 (6 bases). Trimming took off 2 bases at V and 10 bases at J, with 14 bases between the two ends. CDR3 length equals 13 residues. Per the germline V gene, CDR1 is SGHVS and CDR2 is FQNEAQ. The CDR3 nucleotides read TGTGCCAGCAGCTTATCCCAGGGCAGGGGAGCTTTCTTT. Amino acid sequence: CASSLSQGRGAFF.

The rearrangement links TRBV5-1 to TRBJ2-7, with TRBD2 as a possible D gene (7 bases). The CDR3 loop spans 14 amino acids. Germline V gives CDR1 SGHRS, CDR2 YFSETQ. With 5 bases removed from V and 0 bases from J, the gap between germline ends came to 12 bases. CDR3 protein: CASSRGASSYEQYF. The DNA of the CDR3 is TGCGCCAGCAGTCGGGGGGCGAGCTCCTACGAGCAGTACTTC.